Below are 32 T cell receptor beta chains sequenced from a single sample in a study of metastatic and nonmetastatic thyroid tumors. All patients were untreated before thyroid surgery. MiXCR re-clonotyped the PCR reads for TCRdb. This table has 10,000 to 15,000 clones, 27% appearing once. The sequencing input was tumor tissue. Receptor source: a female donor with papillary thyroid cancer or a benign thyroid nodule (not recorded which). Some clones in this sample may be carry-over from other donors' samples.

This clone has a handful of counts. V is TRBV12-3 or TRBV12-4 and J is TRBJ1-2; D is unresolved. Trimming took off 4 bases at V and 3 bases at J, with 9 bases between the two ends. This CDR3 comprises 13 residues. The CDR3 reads CASSSQNYYGYTF. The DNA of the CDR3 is TGTGCCAGCAGTTCACAGAATTACTATGGCTACACCTTC.

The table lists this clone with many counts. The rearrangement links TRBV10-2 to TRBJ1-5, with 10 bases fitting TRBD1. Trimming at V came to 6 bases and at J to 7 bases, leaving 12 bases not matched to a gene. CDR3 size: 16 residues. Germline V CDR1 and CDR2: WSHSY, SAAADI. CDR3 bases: TGCGCCAGCAGGGGGGGGGGGACAGGGGTTGGCCAGCCCCAGCATTTT. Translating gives CASRGGGTGVGQPQHF.

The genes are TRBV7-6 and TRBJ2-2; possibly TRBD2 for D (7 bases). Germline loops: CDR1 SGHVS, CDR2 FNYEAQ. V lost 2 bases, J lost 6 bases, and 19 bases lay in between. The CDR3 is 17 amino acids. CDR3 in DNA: TGTGCCAGCAGCTTACTCTCGCGGGGGCCTTCTTCCGGGGAGCTGTTTTTT. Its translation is CASSLLSRGPSSGELFF.

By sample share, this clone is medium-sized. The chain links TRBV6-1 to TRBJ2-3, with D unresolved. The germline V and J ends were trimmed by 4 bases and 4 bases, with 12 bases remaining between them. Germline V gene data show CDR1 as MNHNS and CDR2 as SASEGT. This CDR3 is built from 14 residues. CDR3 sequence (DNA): TGTGCCAGCAGTGCCCAATCCGGAGCAGATACGCAGTATTTT. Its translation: CASSAQSGADTQYF.

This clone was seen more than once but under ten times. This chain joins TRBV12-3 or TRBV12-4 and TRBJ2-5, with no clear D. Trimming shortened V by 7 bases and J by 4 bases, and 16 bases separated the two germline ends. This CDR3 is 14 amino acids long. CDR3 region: CASTEWVGRETQYF. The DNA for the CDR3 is TGTGCCAGCACCGAGTGGGTCGGTAGAGAGACCCAGTACTTC.

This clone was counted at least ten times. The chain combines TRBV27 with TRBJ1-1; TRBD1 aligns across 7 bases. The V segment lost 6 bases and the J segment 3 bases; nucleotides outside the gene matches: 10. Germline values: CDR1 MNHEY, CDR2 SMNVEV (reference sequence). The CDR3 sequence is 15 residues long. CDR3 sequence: CASREGGYHDTEAFF. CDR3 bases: TGTGCCAGCAGAGAAGGGGGCTACCATGACACTGAAGCTTTCTTT.

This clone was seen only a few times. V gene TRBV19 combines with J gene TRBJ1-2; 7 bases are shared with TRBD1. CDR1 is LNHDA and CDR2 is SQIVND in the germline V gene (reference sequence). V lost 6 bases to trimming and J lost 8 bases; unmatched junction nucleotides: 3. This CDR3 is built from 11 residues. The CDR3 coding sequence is TGTGCCAGTAGGGACAGGTACGGCTACACCTTC. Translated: CASRDRYGYTF.

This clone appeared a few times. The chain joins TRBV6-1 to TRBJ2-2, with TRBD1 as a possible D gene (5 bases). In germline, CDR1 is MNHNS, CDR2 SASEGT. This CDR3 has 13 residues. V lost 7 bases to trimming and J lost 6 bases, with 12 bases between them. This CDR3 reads CASTLRGAGELFF. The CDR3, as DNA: TGTGCCAGCACTCTTAGGGGCGCCGGGGAGCTGTTTTTT.

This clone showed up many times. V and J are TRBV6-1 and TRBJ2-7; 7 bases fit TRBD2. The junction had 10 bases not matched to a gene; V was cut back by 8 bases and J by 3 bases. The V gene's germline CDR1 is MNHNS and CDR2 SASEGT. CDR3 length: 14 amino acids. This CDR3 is CASGSGTYLYEQYF. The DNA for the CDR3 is TGTGCCAGCGGAAGCGGGACTTACCTCTACGAGCAGTACTTC.

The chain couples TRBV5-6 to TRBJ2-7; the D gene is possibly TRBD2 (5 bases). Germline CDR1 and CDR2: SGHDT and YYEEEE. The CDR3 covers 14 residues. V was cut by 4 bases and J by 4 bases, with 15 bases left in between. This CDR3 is CASSRGPTGYEQYF. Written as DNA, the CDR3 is TGTGCCAGCAGCCGGGGTCCTACCGGGTACGAGCAGTACTTC.

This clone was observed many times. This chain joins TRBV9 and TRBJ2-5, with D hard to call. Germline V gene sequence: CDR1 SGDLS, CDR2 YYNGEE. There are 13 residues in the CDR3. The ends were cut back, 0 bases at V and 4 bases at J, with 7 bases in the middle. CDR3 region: CASSVGPSETQYF. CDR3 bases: TGTGCCAGCAGCGTAGGTCCCTCAGAGACCCAGTACTTC.

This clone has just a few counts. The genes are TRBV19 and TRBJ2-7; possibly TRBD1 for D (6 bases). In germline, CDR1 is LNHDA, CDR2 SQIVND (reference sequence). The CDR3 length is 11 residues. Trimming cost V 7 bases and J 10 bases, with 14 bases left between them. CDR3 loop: CASIQGGDQYF. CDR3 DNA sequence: TGTGCCAGTATCCAAGGGGGAGATCAGTACTTC.

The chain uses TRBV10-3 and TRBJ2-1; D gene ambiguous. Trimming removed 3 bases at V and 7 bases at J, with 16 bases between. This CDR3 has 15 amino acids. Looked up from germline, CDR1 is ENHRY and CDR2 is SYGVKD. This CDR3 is CAISESYVRSNEQFF. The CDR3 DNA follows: TGTGCCATCAGTGAATCGTACGTTAGGTCGAATGAGCAGTTCTTC.

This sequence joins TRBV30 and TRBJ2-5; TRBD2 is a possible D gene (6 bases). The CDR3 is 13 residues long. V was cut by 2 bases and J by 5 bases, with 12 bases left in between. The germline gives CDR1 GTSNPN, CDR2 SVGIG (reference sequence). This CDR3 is CAWSFRGSETQYF. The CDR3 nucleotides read TGTGCCTGGAGTTTTCGGGGGAGCGAGACCCAGTACTTC.

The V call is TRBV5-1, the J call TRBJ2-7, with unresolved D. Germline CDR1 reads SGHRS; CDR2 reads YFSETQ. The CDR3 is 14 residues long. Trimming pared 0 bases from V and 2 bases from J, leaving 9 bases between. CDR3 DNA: TGCGCCAGCAGCTTGGGGCTAATGGCCTACGAGCAGTACTTC. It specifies CASSLGLMAYEQYF.

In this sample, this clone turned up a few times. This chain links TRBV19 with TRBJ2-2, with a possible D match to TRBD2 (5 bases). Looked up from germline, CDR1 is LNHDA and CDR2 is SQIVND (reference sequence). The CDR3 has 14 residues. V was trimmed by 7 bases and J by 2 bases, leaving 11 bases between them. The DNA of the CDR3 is TGTGCCAGTACGCGGGTTTCCAACACCGGGGAGCTGTTTTTT. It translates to CASTRVSNTGELFF.

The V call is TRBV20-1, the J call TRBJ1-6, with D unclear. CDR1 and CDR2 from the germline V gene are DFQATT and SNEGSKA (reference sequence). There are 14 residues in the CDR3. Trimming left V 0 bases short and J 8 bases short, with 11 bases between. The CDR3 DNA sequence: TGCAGTGCTAGAGATCCTGCATTTGATTCACCCCTCCACTTT. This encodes CSARDPAFDSPLHF.

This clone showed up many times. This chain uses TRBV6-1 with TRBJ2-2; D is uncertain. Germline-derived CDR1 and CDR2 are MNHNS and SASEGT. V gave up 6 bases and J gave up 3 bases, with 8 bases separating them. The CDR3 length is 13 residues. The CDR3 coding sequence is TGTGCCAGCAGCCTCCGATACACCGGGGAGCTGTTTTTT. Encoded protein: CASSLRYTGELFF.

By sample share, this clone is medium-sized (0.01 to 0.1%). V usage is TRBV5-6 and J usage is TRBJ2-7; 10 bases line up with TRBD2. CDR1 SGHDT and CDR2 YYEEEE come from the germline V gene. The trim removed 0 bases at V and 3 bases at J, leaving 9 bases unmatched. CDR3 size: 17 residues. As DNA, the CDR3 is TGTGCCAGCAGCTTGGATGGTCAGCGGGAGGGGTACTACGAGCAGTACGTC. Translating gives CASSLDGQREGYYEQYV.

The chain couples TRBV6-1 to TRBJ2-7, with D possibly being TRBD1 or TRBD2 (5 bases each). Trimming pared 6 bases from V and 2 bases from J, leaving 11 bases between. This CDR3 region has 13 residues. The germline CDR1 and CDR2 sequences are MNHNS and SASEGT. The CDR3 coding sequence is TGTGCCAGCAGACAAAGGGGACCCTACGAGCAGTACTTC. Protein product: CASRQRGPYEQYF.

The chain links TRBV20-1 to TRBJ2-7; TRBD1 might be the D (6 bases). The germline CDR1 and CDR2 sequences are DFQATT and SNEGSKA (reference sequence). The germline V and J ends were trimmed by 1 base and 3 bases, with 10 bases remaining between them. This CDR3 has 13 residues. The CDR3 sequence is CSARGGQVYEQYF. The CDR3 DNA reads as TGCAGTGCTAGAGGGGGACAAGTCTACGAGCAGTACTTC.

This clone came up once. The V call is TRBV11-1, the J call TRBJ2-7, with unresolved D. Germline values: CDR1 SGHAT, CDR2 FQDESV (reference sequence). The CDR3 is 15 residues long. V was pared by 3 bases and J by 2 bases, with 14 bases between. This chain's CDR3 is CASSFTTASAYEQYF. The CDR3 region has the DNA TGTGCCAGCAGCTTCACCACGGCGAGCGCCTACGAGCAGTACTTC.

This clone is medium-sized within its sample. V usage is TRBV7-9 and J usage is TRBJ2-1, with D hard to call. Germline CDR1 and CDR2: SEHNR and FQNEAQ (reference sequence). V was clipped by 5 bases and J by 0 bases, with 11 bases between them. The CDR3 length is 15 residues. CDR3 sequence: CASSPQATSYNEQFF. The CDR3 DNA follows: TGTGCCAGCAGCCCTCAGGCGACCTCCTACAATGAGCAGTTCTTC.

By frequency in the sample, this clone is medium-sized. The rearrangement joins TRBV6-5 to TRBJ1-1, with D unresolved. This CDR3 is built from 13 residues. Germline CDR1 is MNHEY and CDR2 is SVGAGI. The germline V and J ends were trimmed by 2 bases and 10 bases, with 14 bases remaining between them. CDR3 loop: CASSYGPFAGAFF. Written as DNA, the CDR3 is TGTGCCAGCAGTTACGGCCCCTTCGCCGGAGCTTTCTTT.

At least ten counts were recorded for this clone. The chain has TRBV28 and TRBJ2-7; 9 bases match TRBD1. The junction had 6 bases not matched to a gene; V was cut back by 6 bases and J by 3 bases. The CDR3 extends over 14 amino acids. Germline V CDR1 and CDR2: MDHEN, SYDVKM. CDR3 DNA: TGTGCCAGCAGGGGCGCGGACAGGGGCTACGAGCAGTACTTC. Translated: CASRGADRGYEQYF.

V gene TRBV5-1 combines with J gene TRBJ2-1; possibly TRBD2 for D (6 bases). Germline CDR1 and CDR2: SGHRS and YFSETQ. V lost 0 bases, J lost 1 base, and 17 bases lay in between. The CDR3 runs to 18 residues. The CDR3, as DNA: TGCGCCAGCAGCTTGGCCAGGTGGGGAGGAGGGTCCTACAATGAGCAGTTCTTC. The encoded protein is CASSLARWGGGSYNEQFF.

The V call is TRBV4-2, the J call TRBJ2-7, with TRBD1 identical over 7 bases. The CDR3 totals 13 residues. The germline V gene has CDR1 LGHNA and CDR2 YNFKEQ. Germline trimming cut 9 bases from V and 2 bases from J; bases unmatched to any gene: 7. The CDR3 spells CASDREDPYEQYF. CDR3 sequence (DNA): TGTGCCAGTGACAGGGAAGATCCCTACGAGCAGTACTTC.

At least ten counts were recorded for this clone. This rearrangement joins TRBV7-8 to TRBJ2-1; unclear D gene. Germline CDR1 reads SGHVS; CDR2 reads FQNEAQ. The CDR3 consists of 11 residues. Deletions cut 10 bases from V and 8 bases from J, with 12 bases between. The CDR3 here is CANKRGDEQFF. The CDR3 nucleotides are TGTGCCAACAAGAGAGGCGATGAGCAGTTCTTC.

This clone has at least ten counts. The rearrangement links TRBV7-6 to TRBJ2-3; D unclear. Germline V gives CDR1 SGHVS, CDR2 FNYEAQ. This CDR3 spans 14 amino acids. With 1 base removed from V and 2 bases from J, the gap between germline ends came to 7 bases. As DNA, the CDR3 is TGTGCCAGCAGCTTAGTCTACCTCACAGATACGCAGTATTTT. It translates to CASSLVYLTDTQYF.

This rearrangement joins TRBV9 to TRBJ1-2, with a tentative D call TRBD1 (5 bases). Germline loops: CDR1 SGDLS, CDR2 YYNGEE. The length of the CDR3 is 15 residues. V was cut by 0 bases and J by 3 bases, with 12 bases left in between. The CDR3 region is CASSVDGGVYYGYTF. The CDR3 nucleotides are TGTGCCAGCAGCGTAGATGGAGGGGTGTACTATGGCTACACCTTC.

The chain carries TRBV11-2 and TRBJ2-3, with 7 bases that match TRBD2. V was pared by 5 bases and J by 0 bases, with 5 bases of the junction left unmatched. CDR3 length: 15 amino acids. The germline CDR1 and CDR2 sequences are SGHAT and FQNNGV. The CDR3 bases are TGTGCCAGCAGCCCCGCAGCGGGGAGCACAGATACGCAGTATTTT. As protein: CASSPAAGSTDTQYF.

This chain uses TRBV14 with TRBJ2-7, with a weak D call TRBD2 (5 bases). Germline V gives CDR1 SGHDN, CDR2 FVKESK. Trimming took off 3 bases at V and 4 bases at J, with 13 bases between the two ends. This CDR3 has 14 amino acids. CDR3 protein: CASSHRCRGYEQYF. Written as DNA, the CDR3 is TGTGCCAGCAGCCACAGGTGTCGAGGGTACGAGCAGTACTTC.